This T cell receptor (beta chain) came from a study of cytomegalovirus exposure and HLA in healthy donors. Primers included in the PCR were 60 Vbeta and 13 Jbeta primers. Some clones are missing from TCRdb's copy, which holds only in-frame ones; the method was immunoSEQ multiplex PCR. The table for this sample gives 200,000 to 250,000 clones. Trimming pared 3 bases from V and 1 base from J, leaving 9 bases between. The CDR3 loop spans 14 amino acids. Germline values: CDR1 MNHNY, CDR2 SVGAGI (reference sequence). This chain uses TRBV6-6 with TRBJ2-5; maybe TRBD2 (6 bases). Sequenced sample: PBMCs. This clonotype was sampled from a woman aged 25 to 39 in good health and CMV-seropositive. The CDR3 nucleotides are TGTGCCAGCAGTTATCCCGGGGGCCAAGAGACCCAGTACTTC. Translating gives CASSYPGGQETQYF.